The following is a T cell receptor (beta chain) sequence with its context. The antigen remains unidentified. The data stem from a study of beta chain features in type 1 diabetes. Study results and caveats: Insertions at VDJ junctions were less frequent in type 1 diabetes patients. These patients also deleted more nucleotides at the same junctions. A greater similarity of naive, central memory and Treg TCRB repertoires was seen among patients than among healthy donors.

Per the germline V gene, CDR1 is SQVTM and CDR2 is ANQGSEA. This CDR3 has 12 amino acids. Trimming took 6 bases from V and 0 from J, leaving 9 bases between them. The entirety of the isolated RNA underwent reverse transcription, so expressed TCRB transcripts were sequenced. Sequencing of naive, central memory and regulatory T cell samples gave an average of roughly 3.6 million reads. The table came from immunoSEQ multiplex PCR; TCRdb's copy has only in-frame clones and leaves some out. The sample has under 400,000 clones, about 19% seen once; the top ten hold under 0.055%. The V and J genes are TRBV29-1 and TRBJ2-7; D may be TRBD2 (6 bases). This TCR came from a young woman in good health. Sequenced material: naive CD4+ T cells from blood. CDR3 coding DNA: TGCAGCGTCGCCGGGGGCTCCTACGAGCAGTACTTC. Translating gives CSVAGGSYEQYF.